These T cell receptor beta chains were read from a single sample in a study of blood T cell repertoires in COVID-19. The table came from immunoSEQ multiplex PCR; TCRdb's copy has only in-frame clones and leaves some out. The sample lists around 290,000 clones, roughly 90% occurring once. The sample comprised peripheral blood. These receptors originate from a woman in her seventies with COVID-19, enrolled during active disease. CDR3s include the opening cysteine and the closing phenylalanine or tryptophan. Each record gives: CDR3 length, V gene, J gene, CDR3 protein.

length: 14
V: TRBV7-3
J: TRBJ1-2
CDR3: CASSPAGTGKGYTF

length: 15
V: TRBV18
J: TRBJ2-7
CDR3: CASSPSAGGQDEQYF

length: 14
V: TRBV3-1/TRBV3-2
J: TRBJ2-7
CDR3: CASSQDPGSYEQYF

length: 15
V: TRBV19
J: TRBJ1-2
CDR3: CASSIDETGGYGYTF

length: 16
V: TRBV11-1
J: TRBJ1-1
CDR3: CASSLPWTGKNTEAFF

length: 16
V: TRBV11-2
J: TRBJ1-5
CDR3: CASSYHGQGSPRPQHF

length: 15
V: TRBV6-2/TRBV6-3
J: TRBJ1-5
CDR3: CASSYSQGASQPQHF

length: 13
V: TRBV6-2/TRBV6-3
J: TRBJ1-2
CDR3: CASSYLASYGYTF

length: 16
V: TRBV7-7
J: TRBJ2-6
CDR3: CAAGLERYSGANVLTF

length: 16
V: TRBV27
J: TRBJ1-4
CDR3: CASSVQGAGTNEKLFF

length: 11
V: TRBV2
J: TRBJ2-5
CDR3: CATGLAETQYF

length: 13
V: TRBV6-1
J: TRBJ1-2
CDR3: CASFSGAGNGYTF

length: 18
V: TRBV19
J: TRBJ1-1
CDR3: CASSIRPKVTVLHTEAFF

length: 15
V: TRBV5-1
J: TRBJ1-2
CDR3: CASSLPETGLYGYTF

length: 17
V: TRBV5-1
J: TRBJ1-2
CDR3: CASSLGDRRLDNYGYTF

length: 17
V: TRBV21-1
J: TRBJ2-7
CDR3: CASSNLFLAPPPHEQYF

length: 17
V: TRBV27
J: TRBJ2-2
CDR3: CASSLMGLAAFTGELFF